This T cell receptor beta chain derives from a study of blood T cells in healthy people across ages. About this clonotype itself: What it recognizes is unknown.

Together with a sample-barcoded 5' primer, a J-beta primer mix was included in a second PCR lasting roughly 6 to 12 cycles. Each cDNA molecule was tagged by a template-switch adaptor that had 12 random nucleotides. One entry per CDR3 protein results from TCRdb running MiXCR on the 5' RACE reads. The data hold hundreds of thousands of distinct CDR3 sequences, with approximately 60% observed a single time. Notes on the study in general: Diversity of TCR beta per million T cells declined in a roughly linear way with age. Lack of knowledge of donor CMV status possibly confounded expanded clonotype changes.

V dropped 3 bases and J dropped 10 bases, with 13 bases sitting between them. The length of the CDR3 is 14 residues. CDR1 is SGHVS and CDR2 is FQNEAQ in the germline V gene. The specimen was blood. The sequence came from a man aged 40-49 years in good health. The chain couples TRBV7-8 to TRBJ2-6; perhaps TRBD1 as D (6 bases). The CDR3 coding sequence is TGTGCCAGCAGCTTGTCCGGGACATATAACGTCCTGACTTTC. The encoded protein is CASSLSGTYNVLTF.